Each of the 18 T cell receptor beta chains below was sequenced from the same sample in a study of control samples from healthy donors and cancer patients. The repertoire was sequenced with immunoSEQ multiplex PCR; TCRdb's copy has only in-frame clones and lacks some. The sample comprises tens of thousands of clones, 90% to 95% of which are singletons, and roughly 0.8% rests with the top ten. The specimen was PBMCs. The receptors were gathered from a young man with colorectal cancer.

The rearrangement uses TRBV25-1 and TRBJ2-6, with a possible D match to TRBD1 (6 bases). CDR1 is MGHDK, CDR2 SYGVNS, per germline. The CDR3 runs to 17 residues. V dropped 5 bases and J dropped 0 bases, with 14 bases sitting between them. CDR3 region: CASSSARGSSGANVLTF. The CDR3 DNA reads as TGTGCCAGCAGTTCGGCCAGGGGTAGCTCTGGGGCCAACGTCCTGACTTTC.

The genes are TRBV2 and TRBJ2-1; 9 bases map to TRBD2. Germline lookup yields CDR1 SNHLY and CDR2 FYNNEI. V trimming: 3 bases; J trimming: 6 bases; junction bases outside the gene matches: 12. The CDR3 contains 17 residues. Here the CDR3 reads CASSDDSLLAGTNEQFF. The CDR3 coding sequence is TGTGCCAGCAGTGATGACTCGTTGCTAGCGGGGACCAATGAGCAGTTCTTC.

The chain recombines TRBV5-1 with TRBJ2-1; the match to TRBD1 covers 12 bases. CDR1 is SGHRS and CDR2 is YFSETQ in the germline V gene. This CDR3 is built from 16 residues. Losses at the gene ends were 3 bases for V and 7 bases for J; bases not matched to a gene: 8. CDR3 region: CASSWSGQGAVNEQFF. DNA of the CDR3: TGCGCCAGCAGCTGGTCGGGACAGGGGGCGGTGAATGAGCAGTTCTTC.

The chain couples TRBV10-2 to TRBJ1-2; D unclear. The ends were cut back, 3 bases at V and 0 bases at J, with 11 bases in the middle. This CDR3 has 15 residues. Germline assignment: CDR1 WSHSY and CDR2 SAAADI. CDR3 protein: CASSDRRSANYGYTF. The DNA of the CDR3 is TGCGCCAGCAGTGACAGGCGGAGTGCTAACTATGGCTACACCTTC.

In its sample, this clone was seen once. The gene calls are TRBV5-4 and TRBJ1-4, with a weak D call TRBD1 (5 bases). There are 14 residues in the CDR3. The germline V gene has CDR1 SGHNT and CDR2 YYREEE (reference sequence). V was clipped by 0 bases and J by 6 bases, with 9 bases between them. CDR3 in DNA: TGTGCCAGCAGCTTGGACGGGACTTATGAAAAACTGTTTTTT. This codes for CASSLDGTYEKLFF.

V gene TRBV6-5 combines with J gene TRBJ2-7, with a possible D match to TRBD1 (6 bases). Per germline, CDR1 MNHEY and CDR2 SVGAGI. The CDR3 runs to 13 residues. Trimming left V 5 bases short and J 1 base short, with 9 bases between. CDR3 protein: CASSKQGSYEQYV. The DNA of the CDR3 is TGTGCCAGCAGTAAACAGGGTTCCTACGAGCAGTACGTC.

V and J are TRBV12-3 or TRBV12-4 and TRBJ2-3; no firm D call. The length of the CDR3 is 12 residues. Between the trimmed V and J ends, which lost 3 bases and 4 bases, there was a span of 5 bases. DNA for the CDR3: TGTGCCAGCAGTTTTAGAGCAGATACGCAGTATTTT. It translates to CASSFRADTQYF.

V usage is TRBV19 and J usage is TRBJ2-3; no reliable D call. The CDR3 has 12 residues. Germline values: CDR1 LNHDA, CDR2 SQIVND (reference sequence). Deletions cut 5 bases from V and 8 bases from J, with 11 bases between. DNA for the CDR3: TGTGCCAGTAGTTCAATTTTTGGTACGCAGTATTTT. Translating it yields CASSSIFGTQYF.

The rearrangement joins TRBV7-9 to TRBJ2-1, with 8 bases fitting TRBD2. The CDR3 contains 14 residues. The trim removed 1 base at V and 4 bases at J, leaving 0 bases unmatched. In germline, CDR1 is SEHNR, CDR2 FQNEAQ (reference sequence). The CDR3 is CASSLGGGYNEQFF. CDR3 DNA: TGTGCCAGCAGCTTAGGCGGGGGGTACAATGAGCAGTTCTTC.

This clone was detected once. This chain uses TRBV19 with TRBJ2-3; tentatively, D is TRBD1 (5 bases). Germline CDR1 reads LNHDA; CDR2 reads SQIVND (reference sequence). The length of the CDR3 is 15 residues. The V and J ends lost 4 bases and 2 bases respectively, with 13 bases between them. The CDR3 bases are TGTGCCAGTAGTAACGCCCCCAGGGTCACAGATACGCAGTATTTT. This encodes CASSNAPRVTDTQYF.

The chain links TRBV9 to TRBJ2-3; no firm D call. CDR3 size: 14 residues. Germline loops: CDR1 SGDLS, CDR2 YYNGEE. Trimming pared 0 bases from V and 0 bases from J, leaving 5 bases between. The DNA for the CDR3 is TGTGCCAGCAGCGTAGGACCGAGCACAGATACGCAGTATTTT. Translated, it gives CASSVGPSTDTQYF.

This chain connects TRBV30 to TRBJ1-3; weak D call: TRBD1 (5 bases). There are 14 residues in the CDR3. Trimming cost V 2 bases and J 8 bases, with 16 bases left between them. Germline loops: CDR1 GTSNPN, CDR2 SVGIG (reference sequence). Written as DNA, the CDR3 is TGTGCCTGGAGTCGTAGGGGATTCAGAGACACCATATATTTT. Its protein product is CAWSRRGFRDTIYF.

The chain uses TRBV9 and TRBJ1-3; D is uncertain. CDR1 SGDLS and CDR2 YYNGEE come from the germline V gene. This CDR3 contains 13 residues. Trimming removed 4 bases from V and 4 bases from J, with 9 bases in between. The CDR3 bases are TGTGCCAGCAGCCGAAGAGGGGGAAACACCATATATTTT. This encodes CASSRRGGNTIYF.

The chain carries TRBV12-3 or TRBV12-4 and TRBJ1-2, with a weak D call TRBD1 (5 bases). The CDR3 is 12 amino acids. V lost 6 bases to trimming and J lost 7 bases, with 12 bases between them. The CDR3 DNA sequence: TGTGCCAGCAGCCGGGAAAGGGGTGGCTACACCTTC. As protein: CASSRERGGYTF.

The chain uses TRBV4-1 and TRBJ2-5; maybe TRBD2 (5 bases). Germline CDR1 is MGHRA and CDR2 is YSYEKL. V was trimmed by 2 bases and J by 2 bases, leaving 9 bases between them. The CDR3 runs to 14 residues. As DNA, the CDR3 is TGCGCCAGCAGCCAAACGGGGTGGCAAGAGACCCAGTACTTC. Protein: CASSQTGWQETQYF.

This sequence joins TRBV11-3 and TRBJ1-3, with no clear D. Germline V CDR1 and CDR2: SGHNT, YENEEA. V was shortened by 7 bases and J by 1 base, with 17 bases between the two germline ends. The CDR3 consists of 16 residues. The CDR3 spells CASTLLLITSGNTIYF. The CDR3 DNA is TGTGCCAGCACCCTTCTCCTCATTACTTCTGGAAACACCATATATTTT.

V gene TRBV7-9 combines with J gene TRBJ2-2, with D unclear. This CDR3 comprises 12 residues. V was pared by 2 bases and J by 2 bases, with 0 bases between. Germline CDR1 reads SEHNR; CDR2 reads FQNEAQ (reference sequence). The CDR3 region is CASSLNTGELFF. CDR3 nucleotides: TGTGCCAGCAGCTTAAACACCGGGGAGCTGTTTTTT. The variable domain in full, completed from reference TRBV7-9 and TRBJ2-2, reads DTGVSQNPRHKITKRGQNVTFRCDPISEHNRLYWYRQTLGQGPEFLTYFQNEAQLEKSRLLSDRFSAERPKGSFSTLEIQRTEQGDSAMYLCASSLNTGELFFGEGSRLTVL.

This clone was detected once. The V call is TRBV5-1, the J call TRBJ1-2; perhaps TRBD1 as D (6 bases). V gave up 0 bases and J gave up 5 bases, with 26 bases separating them. Germline assignment: CDR1 SGHRS and CDR2 YFSETQ. This CDR3 region has 19 residues. The CDR3 DNA is TGCGCCAGCAGCTTGGCCCCCCTACGACAGGTCCAGCTCGAATATGGCTACACCTTC. It specifies CASSLAPLRQVQLEYGYTF.